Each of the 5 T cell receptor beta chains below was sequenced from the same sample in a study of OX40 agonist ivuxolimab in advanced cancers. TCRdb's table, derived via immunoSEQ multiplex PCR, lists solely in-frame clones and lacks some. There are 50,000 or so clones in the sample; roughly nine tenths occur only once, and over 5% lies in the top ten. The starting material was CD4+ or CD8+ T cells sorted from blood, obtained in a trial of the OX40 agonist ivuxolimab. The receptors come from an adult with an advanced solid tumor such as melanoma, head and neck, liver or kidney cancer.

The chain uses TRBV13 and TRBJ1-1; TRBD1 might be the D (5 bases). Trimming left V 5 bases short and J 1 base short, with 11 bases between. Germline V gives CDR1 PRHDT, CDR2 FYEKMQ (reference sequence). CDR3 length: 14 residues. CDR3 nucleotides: TGTGCCAGCAGCCCCGACAGCCCGAACACTGAAGCTTTCTTT. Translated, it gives CASSPDSPNTEAFF.

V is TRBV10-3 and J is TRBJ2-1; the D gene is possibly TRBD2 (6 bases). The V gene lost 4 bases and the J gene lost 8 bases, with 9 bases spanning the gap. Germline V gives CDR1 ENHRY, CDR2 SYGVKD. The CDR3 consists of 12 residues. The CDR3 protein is CAISGGGDEQFF. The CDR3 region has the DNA TGTGCCATCAGTGGGGGAGGAGATGAGCAGTTCTTC.

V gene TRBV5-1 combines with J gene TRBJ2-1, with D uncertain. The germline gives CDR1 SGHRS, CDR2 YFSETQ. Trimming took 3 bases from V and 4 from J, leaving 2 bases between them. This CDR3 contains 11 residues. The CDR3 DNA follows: TGCGCCAGCAGCTCTTACAATGAGCAGTTCTTC. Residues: CASSSYNEQFF.

The CDR3 loop is CSVKDSGVMDEKLFF. The CDR3 DNA follows: TGCAGCGTTAAGGACAGTGGGGTAATGGATGAAAAACTGTTTTTT. The J gene is TRBJ1-4, the V gene TRBV29-1; D is perhaps TRBD1 (6 bases). The CDR3 consists of 15 residues. Germline V gene data show CDR1 as SQVTM and CDR2 as ANQGSEA. V was pared by 5 bases and J by 6 bases, with 19 bases between. Complete variable domain (other parts from reference TRBV29-1 and TRBJ1-4): SAVISQKPSRDICQRGTSLTIQCQVDSQVTMMFWYRQQPGQSLTLIATANQGSEATYESGFVIDKFPISRPNLTFSTLTVSNMSPEDSSIYLCSVKDSGVMDEKLFFGSGTQLSVL.

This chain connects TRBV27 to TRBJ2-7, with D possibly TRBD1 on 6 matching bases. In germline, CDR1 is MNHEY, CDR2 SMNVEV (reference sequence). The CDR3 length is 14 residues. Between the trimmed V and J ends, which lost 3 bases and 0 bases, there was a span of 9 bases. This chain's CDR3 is CASSLGHSSYEQYF. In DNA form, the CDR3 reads TGTGCCAGCAGTTTGGGACATAGCTCCTACGAGCAGTACTTC.